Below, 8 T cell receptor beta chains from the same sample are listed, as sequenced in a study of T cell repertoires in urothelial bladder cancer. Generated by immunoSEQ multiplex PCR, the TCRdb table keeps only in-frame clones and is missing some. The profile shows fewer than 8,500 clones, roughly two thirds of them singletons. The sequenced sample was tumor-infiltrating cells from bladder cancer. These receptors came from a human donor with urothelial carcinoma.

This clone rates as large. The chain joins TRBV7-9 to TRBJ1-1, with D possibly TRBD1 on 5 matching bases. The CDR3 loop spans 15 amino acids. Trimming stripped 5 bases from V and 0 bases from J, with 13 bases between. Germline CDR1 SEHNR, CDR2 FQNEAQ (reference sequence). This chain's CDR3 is CASSHPGGLNTEAFF. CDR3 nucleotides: TGTGCCAGCAGCCATCCGGGGGGATTGAACACTGAAGCTTTCTTT.

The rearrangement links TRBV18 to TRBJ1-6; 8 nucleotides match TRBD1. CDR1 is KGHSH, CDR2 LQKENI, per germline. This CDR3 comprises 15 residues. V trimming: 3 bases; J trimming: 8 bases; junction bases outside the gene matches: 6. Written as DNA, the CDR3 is TGTGCCAGCTCACCCCCGACAGGGGCGGATTCACCCCTCCACTTT. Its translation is CASSPPTGADSPLHF.

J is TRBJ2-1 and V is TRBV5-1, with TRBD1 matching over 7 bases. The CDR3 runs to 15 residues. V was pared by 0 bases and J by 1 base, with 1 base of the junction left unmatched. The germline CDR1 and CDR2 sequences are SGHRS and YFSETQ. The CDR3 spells CASSLGQGSYNEQFF. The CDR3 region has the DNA TGCGCCAGCAGCTTGGGACAGGGATCCTACAATGAGCAGTTCTTC.

The DNA of the CDR3 is TGCGCCAGCAGCCAAGATTGGGGAACTGCCAAAAACATTCAGTACTTC. It specifies CASSQDWGTAKNIQYF. V gene TRBV4-1 combines with J gene TRBJ2-4; D unclear. The CDR3 length is 16 residues. Germline V gives CDR1 MGHRA, CDR2 YSYEKL. Trimming removed 0 bases from V and 1 base from J, with 10 bases in between.

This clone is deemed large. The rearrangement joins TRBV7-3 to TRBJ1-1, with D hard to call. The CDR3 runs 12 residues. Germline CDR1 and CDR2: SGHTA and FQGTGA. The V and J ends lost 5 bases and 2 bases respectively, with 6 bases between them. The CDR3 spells CASSNSNTEAFF. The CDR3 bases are TGTGCCAGCAGCAACAGTAACACTGAAGCTTTCTTT. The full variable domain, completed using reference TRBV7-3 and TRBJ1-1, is GAGVSQTPSNKVTEKGKYVELRCDPISGHTALYWYRQSLGQGPEFLIYFQGTGAADDSGLPNDRFFAVRPEGSVSTLKIQRTERGDSAVYLCASSNSNTEAFFGQGTRLTVV.

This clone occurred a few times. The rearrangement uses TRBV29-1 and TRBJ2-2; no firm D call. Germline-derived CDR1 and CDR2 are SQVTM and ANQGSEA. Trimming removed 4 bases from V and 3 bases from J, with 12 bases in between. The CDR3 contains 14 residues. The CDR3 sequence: CSVAMGRDTGELFF. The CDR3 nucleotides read TGCAGCGTTGCAATGGGAAGGGACACCGGGGAGCTGTTTTTT.

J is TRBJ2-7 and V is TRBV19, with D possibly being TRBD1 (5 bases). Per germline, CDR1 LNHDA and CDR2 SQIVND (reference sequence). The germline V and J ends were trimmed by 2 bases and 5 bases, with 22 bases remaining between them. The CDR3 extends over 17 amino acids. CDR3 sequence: CASSIWSRGISVDEQYF. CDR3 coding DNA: TGTGCCAGTAGTATATGGTCAAGGGGTATATCGGTGGACGAGCAGTACTTC.

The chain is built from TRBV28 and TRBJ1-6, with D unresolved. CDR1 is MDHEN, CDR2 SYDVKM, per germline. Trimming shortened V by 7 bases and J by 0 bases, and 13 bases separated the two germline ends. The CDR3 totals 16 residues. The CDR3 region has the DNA TGTGCCAGCAAGGTGCTCGGGAGCTCCTATAATTCACCCCTCCACTTT. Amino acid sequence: CASKVLGSSYNSPLHF.